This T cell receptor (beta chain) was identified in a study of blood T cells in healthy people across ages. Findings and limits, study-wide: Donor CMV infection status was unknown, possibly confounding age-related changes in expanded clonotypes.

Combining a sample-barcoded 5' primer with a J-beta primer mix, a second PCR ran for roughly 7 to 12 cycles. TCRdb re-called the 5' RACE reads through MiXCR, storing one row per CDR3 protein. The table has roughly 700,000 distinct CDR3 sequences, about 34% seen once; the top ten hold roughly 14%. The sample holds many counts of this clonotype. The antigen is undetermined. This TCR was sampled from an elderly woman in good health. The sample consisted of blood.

The CDR3 spells CATSAAGSQPQHF. In DNA, the CDR3 is TGTGCCACCAGTGCGGCGGGGAGTCAGCCCCAGCATTTT. This chain uses TRBV24-1 with TRBJ1-5; D remains unclear. The CDR3 loop spans 13 amino acids. Deletions cut 5 bases from V and 6 bases from J, with 10 bases between. Germline V gene lookup returns CDR1 KGHDR and CDR2 SFDVKD.